This is a list of T cell receptor beta chains from one sample in a study of T-cell reconstitution after alpha-beta-depleted transplantation in children. TCRdb processed the PCR reads anew with MiXCR; each CDR3 protein has one entry. Of 550,000 to 800,000 distinct CDR3 sequences in the sample, under 15% are singletons; the top ten hold about 0.77%. Sample: PBMCs, taken before TCRalphabeta/CD19-depleted stem cell transplant. Receptors originate from a girl aged 2-10 years with congenital amegakaryocytic thrombocytopenia, due to receive a stem cell transplant. The CDR3 runs from the conserved cysteine through the conserved F or W. D genes are given only for firm matches. The size of a clone is reported for some rows only, either as once, few or many, or as a class for expanded clones.

v_gene	j_gene	abundance	d_gene	CDR3aa	CDR3nt
TRBV14	TRBJ2-2	.	TRBD1	CASSPVAGTANTGELFF	TGTGCCAGCAGCCCCGTGGCCGGGACAGCGAACACCGGGGAGCTGTTTTTT
TRBV5-1	TRBJ1-1	many	.	CASSLEEGGTEAFF	TGCGCCAGCAGCTTGGAGGAGGGCGGCACTGAAGCTTTCTTT
TRBV18	TRBJ2-6	.	TRBD1	CASSPPVTGTGANVLTF	TGTGCCAGCTCACCACCCGTGACAGGGACTGGGGCCAACGTCCTGACTTTC
TRBV28	TRBJ2-4	few	TRBD1	CASSVPGQGVNQYF	TGTGCCAGCAGCGTACCGGGACAGGGGGTTAATCAGTACTTC
TRBV11-1	TRBJ2-3	many	.	CASSLRPTRGSSTDTQYF	TGTGCCAGCAGCTTACGCCCGACCCGGGGCTCTAGCACAGATACGCAGTATTTT
TRBV3-1	TRBJ2-2	.	.	CASSHWAGDPFHTGELFF	TGTGCCAGCAGCCACTGGGCCGGGGACCCATTCCACACCGGGGAGCTGTTTTTT
TRBV7-8	TRBJ2-5	.	TRBD1	CASSGHRGQETQYF	TGTGCCAGCAGCGGACACAGGGGACAAGAGACCCAGTACTTC
TRBV7-7	TRBJ2-7	.	.	CASSLEWGYEQYF	TGTGCCAGCAGCCTAGAGTGGGGATACGAGCAGTACTTC
TRBV5-6	TRBJ2-7	few	.	CASSSLTGRGDSRWEQYF	TGTGCCAGCAGCTCCTTGACAGGAAGAGGAGACTCAAGGTGGGAGCAGTACTTC
TRBV12-3/TRBV12-4	TRBJ2-7	few	.	CASSGQNYEQYF	TGTGCCAGCAGTGGACAGAACTACGAGCAGTACTTC
TRBV10-3	TRBJ2-3	few	TRBD1	CAARQGTSTDTQYF	TGTGCCGCGCGACAGGGGACTAGCACAGATACGCAGTATTTT
TRBV20-1	TRBJ2-5	many	.	CSARSSETQETQYF	TGCAGTGCTAGAAGTAGCGAAACCCAAGAGACCCAGTACTTC
TRBV20-1	TRBJ1-6	many	.	CSARETGPRDSPLHF	TGCAGTGCTAGAGAGACCGGGCCAAGGGATTCACCCCTCCACTTT
TRBV20-1	TRBJ2-5	many	.	CSALEDYSGETQYF	TGCAGTGCCCTGGAGGATTACAGTGGAGAGACCCAGTACTTC
TRBV5-1	TRBJ1-6	many	TRBD1	CASSPGQGNSPLHF	TGCGCCAGCAGCCCCGGACAGGGGAATTCACCCCTCCACTTT
TRBV5-1	TRBJ2-1	few	.	CASSHRTGNAYNEQFF	TGCGCCAGCAGCCACAGGACGGGTAACGCTTACAATGAGCAGTTCTTC